The sequence of this T cell receptor beta chain was determined in a study of CD8+ T cells in alopecia areata. Study observations and caveats: Normal scalp showed lower clonality than lesional scalp, especially alopecia totalis/universalis.

As for treatment: oral pan-JAK inhibitor, 5-10 mg twice daily. The ends lost 3 bases at V and 9 bases at J; junction bases unmatched: 14. The length of the CDR3 is 16 residues. CDR1 and CDR2 from the germline V gene are SGDLS and YYNGEE. About this clone: The target antigen is unknown.

Extraction of RNA preceded its reverse transcription into cDNA, which served as the sequencing template. Profiling relied on immunoSEQ multiplex PCR, and the TCRdb table lists in-frame clones only, not all of them. In the table there are about 90,000 clones, about 40% of which are singletons. The sequence came from a human donor with alopecia areata. The chain joins TRBV9 to TRBJ2-1; the match to TRBD2 covers 8 bases. This sample comprised CD8+ T cells sorted from blood, obtained at week 24, from a patient treated with tofacitinib. The CDR3 DNA reads TGTGCCAGCAGCGCCGAGGGGGGACTAGTAGTAGGTGAGCAGTTCTTC. This codes for CASSAEGGLVVGEQFF.